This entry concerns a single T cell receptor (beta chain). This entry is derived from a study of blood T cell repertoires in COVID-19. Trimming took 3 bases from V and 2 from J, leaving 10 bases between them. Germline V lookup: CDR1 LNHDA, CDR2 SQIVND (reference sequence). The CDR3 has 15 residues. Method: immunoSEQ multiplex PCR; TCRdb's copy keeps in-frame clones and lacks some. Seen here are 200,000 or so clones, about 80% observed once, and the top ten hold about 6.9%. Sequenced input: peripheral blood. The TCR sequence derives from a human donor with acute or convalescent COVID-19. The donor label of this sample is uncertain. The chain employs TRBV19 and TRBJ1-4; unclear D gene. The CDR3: CASSIGLGTNEKLFF. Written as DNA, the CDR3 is TGTGCCAGTAGTATCGGGTTGGGTACTAATGAAAAACTGTTTTTT.